This paragraph reports one T cell receptor beta chain. Antigen: not known. This sample stems from a study of T cell clonotyping in hematopoietic cell transplantation. This CDR3 region has 13 residues. Germline V CDR1 and CDR2: MDHEN, SYDVKM. The ends lost 7 bases at V and 3 bases at J; junction bases unmatched: 6. Study observations and caveats: Cells were unsorted, so CD4 and CD8 contributions were not separated. Graft donor and pretransplant recipient Inverse Simpson Index values predicted broader posttransplant TCR diversity. Recipient TCR diversity dropped after transplant; expanded clonotypes rose from day 30 to 180.

Produced via immunoSEQ multiplex PCR; TCRdb's table is partial and in-frame only. The profile covers about 16,000 clones, with 70% to 90% appearing a single time and over 3.5% taken by the ten largest. The rearrangement uses TRBV28 and TRBJ2-7, with TRBD1 matching over 7 bases. The source material was peripheral blood mononuclear cells. The clonotype originates from a woman in her thirties or forties in good health. Some clones in this sample may be carry-over from other donors' samples. DNA of the CDR3: TGTGCCAGCATTGACAGGGTGGTCTACGAGCAGTACTTC. It specifies CASIDRVVYEQYF.